The 5 T cell receptor beta chains in this list originate from one sample, sequenced in a study of cytomegalovirus exposure and HLA in healthy donors. TCRdb's table, derived via immunoSEQ multiplex PCR, lists solely in-frame clones and lacks some. The data contain about 65,000 clones, roughly nine tenths of them singletons. Source material: PBMCs. The receptors come from a woman aged 18-29 years in good health and CMV-seronegative.

V and J are TRBV2 and TRBJ1-3; tentatively, D is TRBD1 (5 bases). The ends were cut back, 3 bases at V and 4 bases at J, with 7 bases in the middle. This CDR3 spans 13 amino acids. Germline lookup yields CDR1 SNHLY and CDR2 FYNNEI. For the CDR3, the DNA is TGTGCCAGCAGTGACAGGGAAGGAAACACCATATATTTT. Residues: CASSDREGNTIYF.

The count of this clone is one. The rearrangement uses TRBV19 and TRBJ2-2, with 9 bases matching TRBD1. The germline gives CDR1 LNHDA, CDR2 SQIVND (reference sequence). V lost 3 bases to trimming and J lost 4 bases; unmatched junction nucleotides: 6. CDR3 length: 16 residues. The CDR3 region has the DNA TGTGCCAGTAGTATCTGGACAGGGGACCCCACCGGGGAGCTGTTTTTT. Its protein product is CASSIWTGDPTGELFF. The entire variable domain, with the rest obtained from reference TRBV19 and TRBJ2-2, is as follows: DGGITQSPKYLFRKEGQNVTLSCEQNLNHDAMYWYRQDPGQGLRLIYYSQIVNDFQKGDIAEGYSVSREKKESFPLTVTSAQKNPTAFYLCASSIWTGDPTGELFFGEGSRLTVL.

CDR3 protein: CASSLTAGDTGELFF. The CDR3 DNA reads as TGCGCCAGCAGCTTAACCGCGGGTGACACCGGGGAGCTGTTTTTT. The chain carries TRBV4-1 and TRBJ2-2, with a tentative D call TRBD2 (5 bases). CDR1 MGHRA and CDR2 YSYEKL come from the germline V gene. The CDR3 covers 15 residues. V was trimmed by 5 bases and J by 3 bases, leaving 13 bases between them.

This clone was counted a few times. The rearrangement links TRBV11-3 to TRBJ2-6; D is ambiguous. The V end was cut by 5 bases, the J end by 2 bases, with 10 bases between. Looked up from germline, CDR1 is SGHNT and CDR2 is YENEEA. This CDR3 is 15 amino acids long. In DNA, the CDR3 is TGTGCCAGCAGCCCCAGTGTGACTGGGGCCAACGTCCTGACTTTC. It codes for CASSPSVTGANVLTF.

The chain has TRBV6-1 and TRBJ2-1; D unclear. V was pared by 8 bases and J by 4 bases, with 6 bases between. This CDR3 comprises 11 residues. The germline V gene has CDR1 MNHNS and CDR2 SASEGT. The CDR3 DNA is TGTGCCAGCGTCATGTACAATGAGCAGTTCTTC. This translates into CASVMYNEQFF.